This T cell receptor (beta chain) came from a study of blood T cell repertoires in COVID-19. The method was immunoSEQ multiplex PCR; TCRdb's version includes in-frame clones alone and lacks a portion of them. The data hold about 190,000 clones, with about 77% observed a single time. This clone has only one observation. The sequence came from a woman aged 50 to 60 with acute COVID-19. Material for sequencing was PBMCs or T cells enriched from blood (not recorded which).

In DNA form, the CDR3 reads TGTGCCAGCAGCCCGGCATTGGCAGGATCAACTCCCCTCCACTTT. This sequence encodes CASSPALAGSTPLHF. The V call is TRBV14, the J call TRBJ1-6; D gene unclear. CDR3 length: 15 amino acids. V was clipped by 4 bases and J by 13 bases, with 20 bases between them. Germline loops: CDR1 SGHDN, CDR2 FVKESK.